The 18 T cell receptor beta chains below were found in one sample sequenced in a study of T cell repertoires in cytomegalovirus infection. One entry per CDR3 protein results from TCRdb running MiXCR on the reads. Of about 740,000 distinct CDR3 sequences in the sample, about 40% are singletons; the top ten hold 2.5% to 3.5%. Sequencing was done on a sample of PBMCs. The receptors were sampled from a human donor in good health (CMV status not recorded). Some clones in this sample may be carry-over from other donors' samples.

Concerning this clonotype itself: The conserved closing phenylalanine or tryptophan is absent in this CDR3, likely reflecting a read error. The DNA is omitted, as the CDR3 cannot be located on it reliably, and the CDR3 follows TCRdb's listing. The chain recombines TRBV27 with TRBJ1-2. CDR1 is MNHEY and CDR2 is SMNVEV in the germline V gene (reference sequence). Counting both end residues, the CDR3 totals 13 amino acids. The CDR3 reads CASSQSNSYGYTS.

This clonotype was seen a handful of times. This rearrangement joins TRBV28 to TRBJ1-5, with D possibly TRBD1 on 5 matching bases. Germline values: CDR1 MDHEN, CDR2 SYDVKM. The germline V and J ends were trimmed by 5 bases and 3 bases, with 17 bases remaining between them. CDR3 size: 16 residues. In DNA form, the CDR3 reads TGTGCCAGCAGTCCCGGAACAGGCTCTCCCAATCAGCCCCAGCATTTT. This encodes CASSPGTGSPNQPQHF.

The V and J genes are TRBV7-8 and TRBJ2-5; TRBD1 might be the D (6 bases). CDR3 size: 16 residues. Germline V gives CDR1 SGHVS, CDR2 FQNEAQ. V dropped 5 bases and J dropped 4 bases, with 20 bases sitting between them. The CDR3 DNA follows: TGTGCCAGCAGCACCCCGTCCGGGTGGGGGCGAGAGACCCAGTACTTC. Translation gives CASSTPSGWGRETQYF.

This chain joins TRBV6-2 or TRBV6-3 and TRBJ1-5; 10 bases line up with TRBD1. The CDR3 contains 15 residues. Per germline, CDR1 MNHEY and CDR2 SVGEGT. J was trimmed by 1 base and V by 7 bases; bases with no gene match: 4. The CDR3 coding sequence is TGTGCCAGCACAATGGGACAGGGGAGCAATCAGCCCCAGCATTTT. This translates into CASTMGQGSNQPQHF.

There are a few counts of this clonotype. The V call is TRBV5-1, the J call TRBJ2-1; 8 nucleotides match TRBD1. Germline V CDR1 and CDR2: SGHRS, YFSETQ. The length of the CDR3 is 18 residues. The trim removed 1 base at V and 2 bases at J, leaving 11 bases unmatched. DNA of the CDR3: TGCGCCAGCAGCTTGTCTGGGCGGAGGACAGGGCCCTACAATGAGCAGTTCTTC. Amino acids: CASSLSGRRTGPYNEQFF.

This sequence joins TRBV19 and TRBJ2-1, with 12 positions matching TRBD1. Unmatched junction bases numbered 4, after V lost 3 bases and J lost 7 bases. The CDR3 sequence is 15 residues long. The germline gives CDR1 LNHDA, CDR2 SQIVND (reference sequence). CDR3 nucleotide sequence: TGTGCCAGTAGTATGGGACAGGGGGCGGAAAATGAGCAGTTCTTC. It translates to CASSMGQGAENEQFF.

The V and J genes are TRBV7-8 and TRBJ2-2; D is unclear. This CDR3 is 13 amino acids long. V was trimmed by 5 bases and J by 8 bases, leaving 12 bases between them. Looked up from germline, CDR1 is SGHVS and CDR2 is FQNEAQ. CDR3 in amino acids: CASSPLVQGELFF. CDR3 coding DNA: TGTGCCAGCAGCCCCTTGGTGCAGGGGGAGCTGTTTTTT. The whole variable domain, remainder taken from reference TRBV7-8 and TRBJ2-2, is GAGVSQSPRYKVAKRGQDVALRCDPISGHVSLFWYQQALGQGPEFLTYFQNEAQLDKSGLPSDRFFAERPEGSVSTLKIQRTQQEDSAVYLCASSPLVQGELFFGEGSRLTVL.

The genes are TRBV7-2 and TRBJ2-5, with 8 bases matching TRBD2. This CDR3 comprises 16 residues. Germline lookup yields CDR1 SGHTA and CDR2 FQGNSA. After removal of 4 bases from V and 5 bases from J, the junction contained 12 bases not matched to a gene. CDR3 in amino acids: CASSYQLAEGGETQYF. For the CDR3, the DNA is TGTGCCAGCAGCTACCAACTAGCGGAGGGGGGGGAGACCCAGTACTTC.

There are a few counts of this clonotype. The CDR3 is CASSQVWGNQPQHF. The CDR3, as DNA: TGCGCCAGCAGCCAAGTATGGGGCAATCAGCCCCAGCATTTT. The gene calls are TRBV4-1 and TRBJ1-5, with D unclear. V was shortened by 1 base and J by 2 bases, with 6 bases between the two germline ends. This CDR3 has 14 residues. Germline CDR1 reads MGHRA; CDR2 reads YSYEKL.

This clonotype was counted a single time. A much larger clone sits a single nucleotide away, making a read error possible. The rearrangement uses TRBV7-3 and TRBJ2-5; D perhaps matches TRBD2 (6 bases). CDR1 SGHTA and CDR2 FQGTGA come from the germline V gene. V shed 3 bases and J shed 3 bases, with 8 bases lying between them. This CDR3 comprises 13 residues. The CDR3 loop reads CASSFGGEETQYF. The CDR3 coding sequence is TGTGCCAGCAGCTTTGGCGGGGAAGAGACCCAGTACTTC.

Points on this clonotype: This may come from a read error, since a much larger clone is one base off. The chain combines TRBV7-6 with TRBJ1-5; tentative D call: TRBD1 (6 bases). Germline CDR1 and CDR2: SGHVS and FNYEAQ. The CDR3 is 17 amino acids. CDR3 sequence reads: CASSRDTALVGNQPPHF. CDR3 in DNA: TGTGCCAGCAGCCGGGACACTGCCCTGGTGGGCAATCAGCCCCCGCATTTT.

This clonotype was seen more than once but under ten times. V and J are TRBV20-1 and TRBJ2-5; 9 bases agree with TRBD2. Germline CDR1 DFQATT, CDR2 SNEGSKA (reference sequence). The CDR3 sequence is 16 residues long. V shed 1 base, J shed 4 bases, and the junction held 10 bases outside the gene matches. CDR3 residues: CSARGGGSGSGETQYF. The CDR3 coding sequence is TGCAGTGCTAGAGGTGGCGGTAGCGGGAGTGGAGAGACCCAGTACTTC.

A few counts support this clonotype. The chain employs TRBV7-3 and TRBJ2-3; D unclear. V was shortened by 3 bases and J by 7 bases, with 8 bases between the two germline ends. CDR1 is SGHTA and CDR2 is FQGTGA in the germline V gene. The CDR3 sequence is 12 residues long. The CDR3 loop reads CASSLQDHTQYF. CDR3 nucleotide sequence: TGTGCCAGCAGCTTGCAGGACCATACGCAGTATTTT.

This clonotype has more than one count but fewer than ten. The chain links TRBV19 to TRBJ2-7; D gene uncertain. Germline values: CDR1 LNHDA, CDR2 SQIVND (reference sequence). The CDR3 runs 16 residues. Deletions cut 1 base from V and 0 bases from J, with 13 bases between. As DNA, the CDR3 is TGTGCCAGTAGTATAGCTGCTCCAGTGAGCTCCTACGAGCAGTACTTC. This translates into CASSIAAPVSSYEQYF.

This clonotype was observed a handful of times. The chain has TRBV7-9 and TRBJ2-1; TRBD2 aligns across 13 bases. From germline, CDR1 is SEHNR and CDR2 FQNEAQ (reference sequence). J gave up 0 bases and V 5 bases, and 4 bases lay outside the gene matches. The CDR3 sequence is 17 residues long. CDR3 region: CASSRGTSGDSYNEQFF. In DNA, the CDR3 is TGTGCCAGCAGCCGTGGGACTAGCGGGGACTCCTACAATGAGCAGTTCTTC.

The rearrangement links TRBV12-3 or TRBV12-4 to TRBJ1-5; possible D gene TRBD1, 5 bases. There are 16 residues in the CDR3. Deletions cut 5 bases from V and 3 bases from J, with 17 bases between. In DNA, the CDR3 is TGTGCCAGCAGTCCCGGCAGGGCCGGTTACAATCAGCCCCAGCATTTT. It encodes CASSPGRAGYNQPQHF.

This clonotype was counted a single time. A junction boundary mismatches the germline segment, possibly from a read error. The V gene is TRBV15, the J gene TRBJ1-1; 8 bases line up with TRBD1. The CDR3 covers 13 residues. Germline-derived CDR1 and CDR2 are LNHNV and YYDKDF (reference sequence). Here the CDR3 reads CATSTGGESEAFF. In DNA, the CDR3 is TGTGCCACCAGCACAGGGGGCGAATCTGAAGCGTTCTTT.

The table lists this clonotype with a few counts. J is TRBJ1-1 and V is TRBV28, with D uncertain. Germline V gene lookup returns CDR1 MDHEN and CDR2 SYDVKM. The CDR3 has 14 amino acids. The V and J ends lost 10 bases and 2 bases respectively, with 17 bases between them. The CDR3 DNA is TGTGCCATATCTTGGAAACAGAGAAACACTGAAGCTTTCTTT. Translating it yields CAISWKQRNTEAFF.